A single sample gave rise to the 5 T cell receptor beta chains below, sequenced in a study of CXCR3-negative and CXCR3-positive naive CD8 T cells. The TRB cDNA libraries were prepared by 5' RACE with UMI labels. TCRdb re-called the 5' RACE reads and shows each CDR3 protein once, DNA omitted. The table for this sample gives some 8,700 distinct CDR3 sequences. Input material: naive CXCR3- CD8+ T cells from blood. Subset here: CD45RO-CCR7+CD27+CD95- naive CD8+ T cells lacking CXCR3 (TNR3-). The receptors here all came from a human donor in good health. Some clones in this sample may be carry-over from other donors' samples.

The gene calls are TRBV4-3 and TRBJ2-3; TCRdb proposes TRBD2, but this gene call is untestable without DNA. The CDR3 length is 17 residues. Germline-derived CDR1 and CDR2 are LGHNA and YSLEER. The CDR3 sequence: CASSQGALAGVADTQYF.

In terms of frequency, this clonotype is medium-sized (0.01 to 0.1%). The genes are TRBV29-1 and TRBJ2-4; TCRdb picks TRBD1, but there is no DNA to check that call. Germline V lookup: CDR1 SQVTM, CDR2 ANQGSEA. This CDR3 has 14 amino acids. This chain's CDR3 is CSVDVTGTANIQYF.

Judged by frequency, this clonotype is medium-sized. The CDR3 protein is CSVPWRGTEDTGELFF. The chain is built from TRBV29-1 and TRBJ2-2; TCRdb's assignment of TRBD2 cannot be checked, as there is no DNA. There are 16 residues in the CDR3. Per germline, CDR1 SQVTM and CDR2 ANQGSEA.

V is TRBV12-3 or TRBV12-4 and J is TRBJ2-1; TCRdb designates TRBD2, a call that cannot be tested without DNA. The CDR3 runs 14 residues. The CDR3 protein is CASSLVGAGNEQFF.

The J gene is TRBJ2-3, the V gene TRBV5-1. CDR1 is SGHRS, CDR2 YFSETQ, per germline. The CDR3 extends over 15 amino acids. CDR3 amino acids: CASSLAETVTDTQYF.